This T cell receptor (beta chain) was recorded in a study of blood T cells in healthy people across ages. The ends lost 6 bases at V and 9 bases at J; junction bases unmatched: 7. The germline gives CDR1 SQVTM, CDR2 ANQGSEA. The CDR3 has 13 amino acids. Study results and caveats: Both higher diversity and more naive CD4+ cells marked long-lived donors when set against aged donors.

This clonotype occurred many times. Antigen: not known. A J-beta primer mix and a sample-barcoded 5' primer were used in a second PCR of about 7 to 12 cycles. TCRdb reprocessed the 5' RACE reads with MiXCR, giving one entry per CDR3 protein. The sample yields more than 900,000 distinct CDR3 sequences, under 30% seen once. The data were also submitted as part of a second study, on T cells of mothers and their children. Per that study: In cDNA synthesis, all of the extracted RNA was used at 1.5 ug per 15 ul. Slightly higher but non-significant overlap marked related mother-child pairs versus unrelated pairs.

The origin of this receptor is a girl aged 2 to 9 in good health. Sequenced: blood. This sequence joins TRBV29-1 and TRBJ1-5, with 11 nucleotides matching TRBD1. The CDR3 reads CSVGGQGDGPQHF. In DNA, the CDR3 is TGCAGCGTGGGGGGACAGGGGGACGGGCCCCAGCATTTT.